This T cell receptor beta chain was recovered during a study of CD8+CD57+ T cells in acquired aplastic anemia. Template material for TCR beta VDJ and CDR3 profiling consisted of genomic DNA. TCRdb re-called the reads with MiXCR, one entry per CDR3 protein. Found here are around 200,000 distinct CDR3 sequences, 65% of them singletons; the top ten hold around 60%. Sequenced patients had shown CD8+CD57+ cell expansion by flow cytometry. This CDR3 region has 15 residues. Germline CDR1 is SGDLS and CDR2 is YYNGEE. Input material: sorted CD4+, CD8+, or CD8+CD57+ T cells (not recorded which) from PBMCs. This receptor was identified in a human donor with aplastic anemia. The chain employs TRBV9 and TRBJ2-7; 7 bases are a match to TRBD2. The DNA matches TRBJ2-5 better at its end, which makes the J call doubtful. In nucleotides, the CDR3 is TGTGCCAGCAGCGTAGGCAAGCGGGGCGTGGAGACCCAGTACTTC. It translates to CASSVGKRGVETQYF.